The subject of this entry is one TCR beta chain. These data originate in a study of blood T cell repertoires in COVID-19. After removal of 10 bases from V and 2 bases from J, the junction contained 4 bases not matched to a gene. Germline V CDR1 and CDR2: MNHEY, SVGAGI. The CDR3 totals 14 residues. The method was immunoSEQ multiplex PCR; TCRdb's version includes in-frame clones alone and lacks a portion of them. The repertoire holds tens of thousands of clones, around 76% seen once, with approximately 15% in the top ten. The rearrangement joins TRBV6-5 to TRBJ2-6; 8 nucleotides match TRBD1. The TCR sequence derives from a human donor in a cohort sampled during active COVID-19. The source material was peripheral blood. The CDR3 region has the DNA TGTGCCACCGTACAGGGGGCTGGGGCCAACGTCCTGACTTTC. This gives the protein CATVQGAGANVLTF.